This T cell receptor (beta chain) emerged from a study of CD4 T cells in relation to SARS-CoV-2 and coronaviruses. Study background: ViraFEST: approximately 10-day antigen culture of PBMCs, then TCR beta CDR3 sequencing.

Clones were sequenced by immunoSEQ multiplex PCR, and TCRdb holds only the in-frame ones, with some missing. Of fewer than 25,000 clones in the sample, 77% are singletons; the top ten hold around 25%. V gave up 4 bases and J gave up 4 bases, with 10 bases separating them. Per germline, CDR1 SQVTM and CDR2 ANQGSEA. This CDR3 contains 13 residues. Before the COVID-19 pandemic, during about 2010-2018, CD4+ T cells were taken from unexposed donors. The cells were cultured for 10 days before CD4+ T cells were isolated. As cell numbers allowed, unexposed-donor CD4+ T cells faced SARS-CoV-2 S/N and four cold-coronavirus spikes. Each well had approximately 2 million PBMCs in approximately 5.2% human AB serum with IL-2. This clone was observed a few times. Its antigen is as yet unknown.

J is TRBJ1-4 and V is TRBV29-1, with D possibly matching TRBD1 (5 bases). Sequenced sample: CD4+ T cells from PBMCs, cultured in vitro. The sequence derives from a human donor in good health. The CDR3 coding sequence is TGCAGCGTTGGGGGACTGAATAATGAAAAACTGTTTTTT. It codes for CSVGGLNNEKLFF.